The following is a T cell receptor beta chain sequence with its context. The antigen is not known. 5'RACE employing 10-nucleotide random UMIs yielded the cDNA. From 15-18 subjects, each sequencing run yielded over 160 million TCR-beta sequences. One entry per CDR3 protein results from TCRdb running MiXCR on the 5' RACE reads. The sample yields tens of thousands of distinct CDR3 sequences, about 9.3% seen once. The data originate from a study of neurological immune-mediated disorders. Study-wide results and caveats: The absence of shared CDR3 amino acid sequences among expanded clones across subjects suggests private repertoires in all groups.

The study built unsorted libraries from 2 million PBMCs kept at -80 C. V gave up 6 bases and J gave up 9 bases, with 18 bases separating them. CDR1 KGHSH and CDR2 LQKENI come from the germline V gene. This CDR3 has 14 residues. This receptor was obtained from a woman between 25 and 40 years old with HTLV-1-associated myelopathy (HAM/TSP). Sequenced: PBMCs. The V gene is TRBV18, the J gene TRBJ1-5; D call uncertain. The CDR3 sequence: CASSPELGNRPQHF. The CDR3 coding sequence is TGTGCCAGCTCCCCCGAGTTAGGGAACCGGCCCCAGCATTTT.